This is a list of T cell receptor beta chains from one sample in a study of T cells expressing NK-cell markers. TCRdb reprocessed the 5' RACE reads and reports one entry per CDR3 protein, with no DNA. This sample contains more than 120,000 distinct CDR3 sequences. The source material was blood T cells: a sorted CD56 or NKG2C T cell subset, CD4+ or CD8+ T cells, or bulk PBMC T cells (not recorded which). Receptors were obtained from a man between 18 and 35 years old in good health. The CDR3 runs from the conserved cysteine through the conserved F or W. The order of the fields is CDR3 protein, J gene, V gene.

CDR3aa: CASSEADRALNTEAFF
j_gene: TRBJ1-1
v_gene: TRBV2

CDR3aa: CASSAQGSGANVLTF
j_gene: TRBJ2-6
v_gene: TRBV9

CDR3aa: CASRGTAGTGNTGELFF
j_gene: TRBJ2-2
v_gene: TRBV9

CDR3aa: CASSSRDRGLTDTQYF
j_gene: TRBJ2-3
v_gene: TRBV5-6

CDR3aa: CASSLGARSNEKLFF
j_gene: TRBJ1-4
v_gene: TRBV5-1

CDR3aa: CAWSVPGEMTEAFF
j_gene: TRBJ1-1
v_gene: TRBV30

CDR3aa: CASRETGITDTQYF
j_gene: TRBJ2-3
v_gene: TRBV12-3/TRBV12-4

CDR3aa: CSVGVGGSSYNEQFF
j_gene: TRBJ2-1
v_gene: TRBV29-1

CDR3aa: CASSPDRATDTQYF
j_gene: TRBJ2-3
v_gene: TRBV12-3/TRBV12-4

CDR3aa: CATSDWEGGETQYF
j_gene: TRBJ2-5
v_gene: TRBV24-1

CDR3aa: CATQPPGLDDNEQFF
j_gene: TRBJ2-1
v_gene: TRBV19

CDR3aa: CASSSTDFSSGANVLTF
j_gene: TRBJ2-6
v_gene: TRBV6-5

CDR3aa: CASSLPRENTEAFF
j_gene: TRBJ1-1
v_gene: TRBV5-4

CDR3aa: CASSKKVGTSGNNEQFF
j_gene: TRBJ2-1
v_gene: TRBV21-1

CDR3aa: CASSHKGRAPTDTQYF
j_gene: TRBJ2-3
v_gene: TRBV16

CDR3aa: CSARDPDSNYGYTF
j_gene: TRBJ1-2
v_gene: TRBV20-1

CDR3aa: CASSPPDGVELANRETQYF
j_gene: TRBJ2-5
v_gene: TRBV11-1

CDR3aa: CASNEVPGQTQYF
j_gene: TRBJ2-5
v_gene: TRBV5-4

CDR3aa: CSASPPHTGEETQYF
j_gene: TRBJ2-5
v_gene: TRBV20-1

CDR3aa: CASSTTWTGGYNEQFF
j_gene: TRBJ2-1
v_gene: TRBV12-3/TRBV12-4

CDR3aa: CSVTSPKGYTF
j_gene: TRBJ1-2
v_gene: TRBV29-1